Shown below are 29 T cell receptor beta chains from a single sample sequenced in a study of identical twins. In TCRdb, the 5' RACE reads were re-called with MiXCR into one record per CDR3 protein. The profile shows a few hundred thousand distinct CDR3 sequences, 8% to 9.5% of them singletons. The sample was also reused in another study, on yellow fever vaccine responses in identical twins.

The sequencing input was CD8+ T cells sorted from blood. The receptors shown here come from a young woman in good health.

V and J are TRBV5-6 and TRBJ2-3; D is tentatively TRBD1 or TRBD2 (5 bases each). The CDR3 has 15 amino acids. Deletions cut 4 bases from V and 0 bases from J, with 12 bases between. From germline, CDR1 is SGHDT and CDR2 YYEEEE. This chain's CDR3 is CASSLRRDSTDTQYF. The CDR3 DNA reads TGTGCCAGCAGCCTAAGAAGGGACAGCACAGATACGCAGTATTTT. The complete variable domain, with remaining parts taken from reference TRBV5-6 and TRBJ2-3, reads DAGVTQSPTHLIKTRGQQVTLRCSPKSGHDTVSWYQQALGQGPQFIFQYYEEEERQRGNFPDRFSGHQFPNYSSELNVNALLLGDSALYLCASSLRRDSTDTQYFGPGTRLTVL.

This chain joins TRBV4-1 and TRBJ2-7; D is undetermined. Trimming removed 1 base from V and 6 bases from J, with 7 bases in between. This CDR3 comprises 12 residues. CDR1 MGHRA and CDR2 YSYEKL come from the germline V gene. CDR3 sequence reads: CASSQGRSEQYF. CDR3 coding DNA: TGCGCCAGCAGCCAAGGCAGGTCCGAGCAGTACTTC.

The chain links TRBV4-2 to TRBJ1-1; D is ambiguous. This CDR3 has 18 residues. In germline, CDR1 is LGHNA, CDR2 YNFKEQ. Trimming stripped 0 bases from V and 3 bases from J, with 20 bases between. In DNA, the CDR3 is TGTGCCAGCAGCCAAGATCCTTACCCATCCCCCGGGGACACTGAAGCTTTCTTT. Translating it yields CASSQDPYPSPGDTEAFF.

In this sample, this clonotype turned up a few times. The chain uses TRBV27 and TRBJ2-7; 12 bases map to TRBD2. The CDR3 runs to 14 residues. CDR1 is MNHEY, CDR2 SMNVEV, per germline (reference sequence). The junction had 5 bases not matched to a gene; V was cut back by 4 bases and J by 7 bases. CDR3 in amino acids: CASSSRLAGVEQYF. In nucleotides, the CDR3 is TGTGCCAGCAGTTCCCGACTAGCGGGAGTGGAGCAGTACTTC.

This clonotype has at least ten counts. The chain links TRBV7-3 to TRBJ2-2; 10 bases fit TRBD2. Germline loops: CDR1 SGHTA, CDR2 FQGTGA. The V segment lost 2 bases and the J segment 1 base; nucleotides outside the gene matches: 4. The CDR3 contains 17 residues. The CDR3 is CASSLVGLAENTGELFF. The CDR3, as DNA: TGTGCCAGCAGCTTAGTAGGACTAGCGGAGAACACCGGGGAGCTGTTTTTT.

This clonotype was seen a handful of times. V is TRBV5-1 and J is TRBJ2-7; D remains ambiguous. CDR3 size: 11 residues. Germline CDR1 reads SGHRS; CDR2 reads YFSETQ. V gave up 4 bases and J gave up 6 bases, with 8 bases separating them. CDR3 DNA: TGCGCCAGCAGCCCGCGACCCGAGCAGTACTTC. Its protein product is CASSPRPEQYF.

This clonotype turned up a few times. The CDR3 loop reads CSARGLKGRGTDEQFF. The DNA of the CDR3 is TGCAGTGCTAGAGGCCTGAAGGGGCGGGGTACGGATGAGCAGTTCTTC. V is TRBV20-1 and J is TRBJ2-1, with a weak D call TRBD2 (6 bases). The germline V and J ends were trimmed by 1 base and 8 bases, with 21 bases remaining between them. CDR3 length: 16 amino acids. Per the germline V gene, CDR1 is DFQATT and CDR2 is SNEGSKA (reference sequence).

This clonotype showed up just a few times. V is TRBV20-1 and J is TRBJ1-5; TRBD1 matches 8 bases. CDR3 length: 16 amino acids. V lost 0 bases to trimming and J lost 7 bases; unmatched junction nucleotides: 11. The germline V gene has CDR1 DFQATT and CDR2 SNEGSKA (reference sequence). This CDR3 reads CSAREFGAGGRQPQHF. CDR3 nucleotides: TGCAGTGCTAGAGAGTTTGGGGCAGGGGGCAGGCAGCCCCAGCATTTT.

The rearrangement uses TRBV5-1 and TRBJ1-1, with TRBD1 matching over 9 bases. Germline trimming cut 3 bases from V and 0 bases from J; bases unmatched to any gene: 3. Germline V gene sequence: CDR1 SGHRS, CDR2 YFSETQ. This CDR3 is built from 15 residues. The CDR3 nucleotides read TGCGCCAGCAGCTGGGGACAGGGACTGAACACTGAAGCTTTCTTT. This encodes CASSWGQGLNTEAFF.

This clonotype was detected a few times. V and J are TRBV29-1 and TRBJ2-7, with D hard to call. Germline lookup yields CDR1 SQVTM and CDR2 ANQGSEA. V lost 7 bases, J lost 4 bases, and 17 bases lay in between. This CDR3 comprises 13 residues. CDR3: CSAVSGPKYEQYF. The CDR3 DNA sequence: TGCAGCGCTGTGTCTGGACCTAAATACGAGCAGTACTTC.

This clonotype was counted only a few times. DNA of the CDR3: TGTGCCAGCAGCCCAGGGGCTACTGAAGCTTTCTTT. This gives the protein CASSPGATEAFF. The rearrangement joins TRBV7-2 to TRBJ1-1, with a tentative D call TRBD1 (6 bases). V shed 5 bases and J shed 5 bases, with 9 bases lying between them. The CDR3 spans 12 residues. Germline-derived CDR1 and CDR2 are SGHTA and FQGNSA.

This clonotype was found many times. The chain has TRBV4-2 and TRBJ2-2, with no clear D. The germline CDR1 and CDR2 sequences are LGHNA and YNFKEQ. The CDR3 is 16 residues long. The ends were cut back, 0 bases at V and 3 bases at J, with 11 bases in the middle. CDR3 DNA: TGTGCCAGCAGCCAAGATCAAACGGGTTACACCGGGGAGCTGTTTTTT. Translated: CASSQDQTGYTGELFF.

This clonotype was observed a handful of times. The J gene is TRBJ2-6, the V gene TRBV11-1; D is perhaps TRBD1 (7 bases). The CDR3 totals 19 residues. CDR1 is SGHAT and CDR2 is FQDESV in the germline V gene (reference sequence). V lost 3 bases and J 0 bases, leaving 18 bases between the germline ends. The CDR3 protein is CASSFIEGQTSSGANVLTF. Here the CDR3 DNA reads TGTGCCAGCAGCTTTATCGAGGGACAGACTAGCTCTGGGGCCAACGTCCTGACTTTC.

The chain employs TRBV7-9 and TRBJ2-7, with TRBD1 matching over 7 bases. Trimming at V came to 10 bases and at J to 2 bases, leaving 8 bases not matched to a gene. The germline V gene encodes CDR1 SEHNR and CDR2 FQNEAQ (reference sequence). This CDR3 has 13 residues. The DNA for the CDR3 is TGTGCCACTTCCGGGACAGTCACCTACGAGCAGTACTTC. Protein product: CATSGTVTYEQYF.

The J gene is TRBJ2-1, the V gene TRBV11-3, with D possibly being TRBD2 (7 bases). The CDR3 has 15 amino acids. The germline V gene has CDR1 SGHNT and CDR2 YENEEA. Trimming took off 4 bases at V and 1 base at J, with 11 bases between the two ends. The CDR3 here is CASSWGGGSYNEQFF. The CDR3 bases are TGTGCCAGCAGCTGGGGAGGGGGTTCCTACAATGAGCAGTTCTTC.

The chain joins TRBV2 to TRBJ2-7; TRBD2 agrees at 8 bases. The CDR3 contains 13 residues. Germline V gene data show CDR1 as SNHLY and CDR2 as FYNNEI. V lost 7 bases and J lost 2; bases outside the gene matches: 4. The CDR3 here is CASKTGGPYEQYF. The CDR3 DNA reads TGTGCCAGCAAGACGGGAGGGCCCTACGAGCAGTACTTC.

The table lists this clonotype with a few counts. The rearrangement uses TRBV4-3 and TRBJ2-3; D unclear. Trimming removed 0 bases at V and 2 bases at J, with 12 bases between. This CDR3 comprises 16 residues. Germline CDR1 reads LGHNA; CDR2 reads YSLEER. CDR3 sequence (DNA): TGCGCCAGCAGCCAAGATCTTATTGGGTACACAGATACGCAGTATTTT. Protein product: CASSQDLIGYTDTQYF.

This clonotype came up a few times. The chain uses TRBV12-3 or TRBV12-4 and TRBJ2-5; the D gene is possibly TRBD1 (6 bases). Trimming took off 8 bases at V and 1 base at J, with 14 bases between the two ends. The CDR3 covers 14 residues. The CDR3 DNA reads TGTGCCAGCGGCGAGGGACACTTCCAAGAGACCCAGTACTTC. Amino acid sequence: CASGEGHFQETQYF.

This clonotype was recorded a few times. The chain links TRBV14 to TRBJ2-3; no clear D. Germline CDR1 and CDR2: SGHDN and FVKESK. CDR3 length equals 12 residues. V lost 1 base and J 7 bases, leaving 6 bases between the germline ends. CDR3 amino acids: CASSQGLYTQYF. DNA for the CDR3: TGTGCCAGCAGCCAAGGACTGTATACGCAGTATTTT.

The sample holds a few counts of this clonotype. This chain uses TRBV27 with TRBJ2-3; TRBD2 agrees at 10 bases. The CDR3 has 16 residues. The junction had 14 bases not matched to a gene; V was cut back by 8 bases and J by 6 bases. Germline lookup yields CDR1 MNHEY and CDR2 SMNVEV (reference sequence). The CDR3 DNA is TGTGCCAGCGCGCCAGAGGGACTAGCGCTTCTGGATACGCAGTATTTT. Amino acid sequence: CASAPEGLALLDTQYF.

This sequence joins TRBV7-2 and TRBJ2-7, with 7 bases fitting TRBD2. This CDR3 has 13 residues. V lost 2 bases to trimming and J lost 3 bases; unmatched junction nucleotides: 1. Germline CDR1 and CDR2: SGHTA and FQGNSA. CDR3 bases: TGTGCCAGCAGCTTATGGGAGGGCTACGAGCAGTACTTC. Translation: CASSLWEGYEQYF.

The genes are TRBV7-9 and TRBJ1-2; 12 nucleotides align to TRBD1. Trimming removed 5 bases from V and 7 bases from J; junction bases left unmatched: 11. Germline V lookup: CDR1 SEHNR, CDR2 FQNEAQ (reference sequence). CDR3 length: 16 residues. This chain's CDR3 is CASSRDRGRLLRGYTF. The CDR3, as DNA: TGTGCCAGCAGCCGGGACAGGGGGCGTTTATTGCGTGGCTACACCTTC.

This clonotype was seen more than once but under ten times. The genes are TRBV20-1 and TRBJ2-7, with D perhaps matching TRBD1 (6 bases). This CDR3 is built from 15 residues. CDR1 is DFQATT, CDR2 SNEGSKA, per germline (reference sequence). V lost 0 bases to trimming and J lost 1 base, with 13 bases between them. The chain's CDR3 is CSARDRDIASYEQYF. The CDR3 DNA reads TGCAGTGCTAGAGACCGGGACATCGCGTCCTACGAGCAGTACTTC.

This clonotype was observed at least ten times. This CDR3 reads CASSLAGGATDTQYF. The CDR3, as DNA: TGTGCCAGCAGTTTGGCGGGTGGGGCCACAGATACGCAGTATTTT. This rearrangement joins TRBV27 to TRBJ2-3; TRBD1 or TRBD2 may be the D gene (5 bases each). The CDR3 covers 15 residues. Trimming pared 3 bases from V and 2 bases from J, leaving 12 bases between. The germline V gene has CDR1 MNHEY and CDR2 SMNVEV (reference sequence).

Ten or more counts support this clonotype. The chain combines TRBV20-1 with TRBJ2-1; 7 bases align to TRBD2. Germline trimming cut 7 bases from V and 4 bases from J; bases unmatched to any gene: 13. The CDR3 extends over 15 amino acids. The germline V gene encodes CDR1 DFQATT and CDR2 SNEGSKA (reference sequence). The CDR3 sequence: CSVPPRLAEYNEQFF. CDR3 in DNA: TGCAGTGTTCCCCCCCGGCTAGCGGAGTACAATGAGCAGTTCTTC.

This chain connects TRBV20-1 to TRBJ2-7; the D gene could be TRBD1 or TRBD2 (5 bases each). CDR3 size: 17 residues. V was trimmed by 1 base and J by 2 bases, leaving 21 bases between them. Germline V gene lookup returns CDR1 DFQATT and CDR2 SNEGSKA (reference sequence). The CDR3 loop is CSARVYPPGTGTYEQYF. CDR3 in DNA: TGCAGTGCTAGAGTATACCCCCCGGGGACGGGCACCTACGAGCAGTACTTC.

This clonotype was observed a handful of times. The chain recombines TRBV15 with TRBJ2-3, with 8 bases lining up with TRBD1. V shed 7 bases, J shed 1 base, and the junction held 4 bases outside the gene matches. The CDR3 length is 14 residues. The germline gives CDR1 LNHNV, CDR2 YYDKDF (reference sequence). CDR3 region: CATIPGQGTDTQYF. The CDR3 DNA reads TGTGCCACCATTCCGGGACAGGGCACAGATACGCAGTATTTT.

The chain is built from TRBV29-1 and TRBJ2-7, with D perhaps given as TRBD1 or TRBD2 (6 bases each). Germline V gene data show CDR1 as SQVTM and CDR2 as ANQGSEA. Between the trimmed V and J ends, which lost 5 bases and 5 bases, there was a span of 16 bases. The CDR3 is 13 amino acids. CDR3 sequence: CSVIGGHDHEQYF. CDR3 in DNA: TGCAGCGTTATTGGGGGGCACGACCACGAGCAGTACTTC.

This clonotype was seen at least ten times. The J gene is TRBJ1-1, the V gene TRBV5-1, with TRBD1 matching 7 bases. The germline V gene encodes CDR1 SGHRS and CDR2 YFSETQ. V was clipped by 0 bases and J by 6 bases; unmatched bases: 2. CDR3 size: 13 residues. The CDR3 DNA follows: TGCGCCAGCAGCTTGGGACAGGGCTCTGAAGCTTTCTTT. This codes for CASSLGQGSEAFF.